These 13 T cell receptor beta chains were all obtained from the same sample, sequenced in a study of blood T cell repertoires in COVID-19. The assay was immunoSEQ multiplex PCR, and TCRdb's table has in-frame clones only and misses some. The data show about 190,000 clones, roughly four fifths seen once. Sequenced: peripheral blood. The origin of the receptors is a woman aged 30 to 39 with acute or convalescent COVID-19.

The chain employs TRBV6-1 and TRBJ2-5; TRBD1 aligns across 9 bases. There are 15 residues in the CDR3. With V trimmed by 3 bases and J by 4 bases, 6 bases remained unmatched. Germline CDR1 is MNHNS and CDR2 is SASEGT. CDR3 residues: CASSENRGLRETQYF. CDR3 sequence (DNA): TGTGCCAGCAGTGAGAACAGGGGGCTACGAGAGACCCAGTACTTC.

The J gene is TRBJ2-3, the V gene TRBV7-2; TRBD2 might be the D (6 bases). Germline V gene sequence: CDR1 SGHTA, CDR2 FQGNSA. The CDR3 covers 15 residues. V lost 5 bases and J 2 bases, leaving 14 bases between the germline ends. The CDR3 loop is CASSPAGRLTDTQYF. Written as DNA, the CDR3 is TGTGCCAGCAGCCCGGCGGGACGGCTCACAGATACGCAGTATTTT.

The rearrangement uses TRBV19 and TRBJ1-3; D is perhaps TRBD1 (5 bases). V gave up 5 bases and J gave up 1 base, with 12 bases separating them. This CDR3 is built from 15 residues. Germline loops: CDR1 LNHDA, CDR2 SQIVND (reference sequence). The CDR3 loop reads CASSRAGQSGNTIYF. CDR3 nucleotides: TGTGCCAGTAGTCGGGCAGGGCAATCTGGAAACACCATATATTTT.

This chain joins TRBV11-2 and TRBJ2-1; D not certain. The CDR3 is 12 residues long. Trimming took off 5 bases at V and 2 bases at J, with 4 bases between the two ends. CDR1 is SGHAT, CDR2 FQNNGV, per germline. This CDR3 is CASSRAYNEQFF. CDR3 bases: TGTGCCAGCAGCCGCGCCTACAATGAGCAGTTCTTC. The full variable domain, in which reference TRBV11-2 and TRBJ2-1 provide the parts outside the CDR3, is EAGVAQSPRYKIIEKRQSVAFWCNPISGHATLYWYQQILGQGPKLLIQFQNNGVVDDSQLPKDRFSAERLKGVDSTLKIQPAKLEDSAVYLCASSRAYNEQFFGPGTRLTVL.

The J gene is TRBJ2-1, the V gene TRBV28; 7 positions agree with TRBD2. Germline trimming cut 3 bases from V and 9 bases from J; bases unmatched to any gene: 8. CDR3 length: 14 residues. The germline CDR1 and CDR2 sequences are MDHEN and SYDVKM. The CDR3 is CASSFGLGVGEQFF. Written as DNA, the CDR3 is TGTGCCAGCAGTTTTGGACTAGGGGTTGGTGAGCAGTTCTTC.

This chain links TRBV6-5 with TRBJ2-7; D perhaps matches TRBD2 (5 bases). The CDR3 consists of 13 residues. Deletions cut 8 bases from V and 2 bases from J, with 13 bases between. Germline CDR1 MNHEY, CDR2 SVGAGI. Here the CDR3 DNA reads TGTGCCAGCTCGAGGACTCTAACCTACGAGCAGTACTTC. It codes for CASSRTLTYEQYF.

The chain employs TRBV6-6 and TRBJ2-1, with TRBD2 matching over 11 bases. The CDR3 has 15 residues. Trimming removed 6 bases from V and 7 bases from J; junction bases left unmatched: 8. Germline CDR1 and CDR2: MNHNY and SVGAGI (reference sequence). The CDR3 loop reads CASRVLAGVANEQFF. Here the CDR3 DNA reads TGTGCCAGCAGGGTACTAGCGGGAGTAGCTAATGAGCAGTTCTTC.

This clone was detected only once. V usage is TRBV6-6 and J usage is TRBJ1-4; D possibly corresponds to TRBD1 (5 bases). V lost 4 bases, J lost 5 bases, and 14 bases lay in between. Germline loops: CDR1 MNHNY, CDR2 SVGAGI (reference sequence). The CDR3 sequence is 15 residues long. This CDR3 reads CASSSSGGLNEKLFF. In DNA, the CDR3 is TGTGCCAGCAGTTCGTCCGGGGGTCTGAATGAAAAACTGTTTTTT.

This clone occurred a few times. This chain joins TRBV28 and TRBJ2-2; D is possibly TRBD1 (5 bases). This CDR3 is 17 amino acids long. The germline V gene encodes CDR1 MDHEN and CDR2 SYDVKM. Trimming shortened V by 7 bases and J by 2 bases, and 20 bases separated the two germline ends. The CDR3 sequence: CASTLLGVRGNTGELFF. The CDR3 DNA sequence: TGTGCCAGCACCCTTCTTGGGGTTAGGGGTAACACCGGGGAGCTGTTTTTT.

The V and J genes are TRBV27 and TRBJ1-5, with a possible D match to TRBD1 (6 bases). V was pared by 3 bases and J by 9 bases, with 12 bases between. The V gene's germline CDR1 is MNHEY and CDR2 SMNVEV (reference sequence). The CDR3 is 13 residues long. The CDR3 DNA reads as TGTGCCAGCAGTTTCGACAGGATGAGGCCCCAGCATTTT. Translating gives CASSFDRMRPQHF.

The chain links TRBV18 to TRBJ1-2, with TRBD1 matching 9 bases. The CDR3 sequence is 15 residues long. J was trimmed by 6 bases and V by 4 bases; bases with no gene match: 9. The germline CDR1 and CDR2 sequences are KGHSH and LQKENI. The CDR3 DNA reads TGTGCCAGCTCACACACGACAGGGGGGGAGGATGGCTACACCTTC. Its translation is CASSHTTGGEDGYTF.

The chain joins TRBV27 to TRBJ1-2; 11 bases agree with TRBD1. J was trimmed by 8 bases and V by 5 bases; bases with no gene match: 7. The CDR3 has 14 residues. Germline CDR1 and CDR2: MNHEY and SMNVEV (reference sequence). CDR3 in DNA: TGTGCCAGCAGTCCGGACAGGGGGCAGGGGGGCTACACCTTC. It is translated as CASSPDRGQGGYTF.

The chain has TRBV6-5 and TRBJ2-7, with D hard to call. The V gene's germline CDR1 is MNHEY and CDR2 SVGAGI. Trimming cost V 2 bases and J 1 base, with 9 bases left between them. The CDR3 is 14 amino acids. The CDR3 nucleotides read TGTGCCAGCAGTTACGAGCTTGAGTCCTACGAGCAGTACTTC. Translating gives CASSYELESYEQYF.